This T cell receptor beta chain was obtained from a study of blood T cell repertoires in COVID-19. Across the whole study: T cells, B-cell-depleted T cells, or PBMCs provided the cDNA or gDNA that served as material.

CDR3 length: 15 amino acids. The V end lost 1 base, the J end lost 0 bases, and 9 bases lay between the germline ends. Germline V lookup: CDR1 SEHNR, CDR2 FQNEAQ (reference sequence). Seattle patients were enrolled during active infection and followed longitudinally. Sequencing used immunoSEQ multiplex PCR; TCRdb keeps in-frame clones, though not all of them. The sample includes a few hundred thousand clones, more than 90% seen only once; the top ten take under 3%. This sequence originates from a person under 30 with COVID-19, enrolled during active disease. The sequencing sample was made of peripheral blood. J is TRBJ1-2 and V is TRBV7-9; tentative D call: TRBD1 (5 bases). CDR3 sequence (DNA): TGTGCCAGCAGCTTAGAAGGGGAAGCTAACTATGGCTACACCTTC. Translated: CASSLEGEANYGYTF.